What follows describes a single TCR beta chain. The data originate from a study of blood T cells in healthy people across ages. Study at large: About one barcoded beta molecule per two T cells came from capture by template switching.

The CDR3 spans 14 residues. Losses at the gene ends were 5 bases for V and 7 bases for J; bases not matched to a gene: 7. Germline V lookup: CDR1 SNHLY, CDR2 FYNNEI. Combining a sample-barcoded 5' primer with a J-beta primer mix, a second PCR ran for roughly 6 to 12 cycles. TCRdb re-called the 5' RACE reads with MiXCR, one entry per CDR3 protein. The repertoire holds about 730,000 distinct CDR3 sequences, roughly 45% seen once, with approximately 22% in the top ten. J is TRBJ2-1 and V is TRBV2, with 8 bases identical to TRBD2. The origin of this receptor is a woman aged 55 to 70 in good health. The sample comprised blood. The CDR3 loop is CASSPEREWNEQFF. The DNA for the CDR3 is TGTGCCAGCAGTCCAGAGCGGGAGTGGAATGAGCAGTTCTTC.